This T cell receptor beta chain was documented in a study of relationships among human T cell subsets. The germline CDR1 and CDR2 sequences are SGHVS and FNYEAQ. The V end lost 0 bases, the J end lost 3 bases, and 9 bases lay between the germline ends. The CDR3 totals 14 residues. Study-wide results and limits: A CD4+CD8+ double-positive population could not be excluded by bead sorting. Over 55% of CD8+ cytotoxic sequences were in clones over 100 reads; regulatory and Th2 had few. Substantial CDR3 sharing among Th1, Th2 and regulatory cells suggested stochastic fate choice.

TCR alpha and beta CDR3s were amplified from mRNA by semiquantitative ARM-PCR. Tagged nested gene-specific primers were used first, then communal superprimers amplified exponentially. TCRdb reprocessed the multiplex PCR reads via MiXCR and lists one record per CDR3 protein. This table has fewer than 16,000 distinct CDR3 sequences, 62% appearing once. For this clonotype: Its antigen is unidentified.

This receptor was obtained from a man aged 40-49 years in good health. Sequencing was performed on total T cells sorted from blood. V gene TRBV7-6 combines with J gene TRBJ2-7; unclear D gene. CDR3 bases: TGTGCCAGCAGCTTAGCGGGCGGAGACTACGAGCAGTACTTC. It codes for CASSLAGGDYEQYF.